The 12 T cell receptor beta chains presented below share a single source sample, sequenced in a study of blood T cell repertoires in COVID-19. TCRdb keeps only in-frame clones here, not all; method: immunoSEQ multiplex PCR. The sample includes 200,000 to 250,000 clones, around 89% seen only once; the top ten take less than 0.9%. The sample was PBMCs or T cells enriched from blood (not recorded which). These receptors were obtained from a man over 45 who had been exposed to COVID-19.

This chain uses TRBV7-3 with TRBJ1-1; D not resolved. Trimming took 1 base from V and 3 from J, leaving 6 bases between them. The length of the CDR3 is 13 residues. The V gene's germline CDR1 is SGHTA and CDR2 FQGTGA. CDR3 protein: CASSLSSDTEAFF. The CDR3 DNA is TGTGCCAGCAGCTTAAGTTCGGACACTGAAGCTTTCTTT.

The gene calls are TRBV5-6 and TRBJ1-4; tentative D call: TRBD1 (6 bases). Trimming cost V 5 bases and J 4 bases, with 9 bases left between them. Germline assignment: CDR1 SGHDT and CDR2 YYEEEE. CDR3 length equals 13 residues. CDR3 residues: CASRTGFNEKLFF. The CDR3 nucleotides read TGTGCCAGCAGAACAGGGTTTAATGAAAAACTGTTTTTT.

The chain links TRBV9 to TRBJ2-7; TRBD1 matches at 7 bases. Germline V gene sequence: CDR1 SGDLS, CDR2 YYNGEE. This CDR3 is 15 amino acids long. J lost 0 bases, V lost 0 bases, and 3 bases had no gene match. The CDR3 region is CASSVAGDSSYEQYF. DNA of the CDR3: TGTGCCAGCAGCGTAGCAGGGGACAGCTCCTACGAGCAGTACTTC.

The chain has TRBV24-1 and TRBJ2-2; D may be TRBD2 (5 bases). This CDR3 region has 13 residues. V was trimmed by 3 bases and J by 5 bases, leaving 6 bases between them. The V gene's germline CDR1 is KGHDR and CDR2 SFDVKD. Written as DNA, the CDR3 is TGTGCCACCAGTGATCCGGGGACCGGGGAGCTGTTTTTT. Translating it yields CATSDPGTGELFF.

The chain has TRBV18 and TRBJ2-1; D is perhaps TRBD2 (5 bases). Germline CDR1 KGHSH, CDR2 LQKENI. This CDR3 contains 15 residues. With 3 bases removed from V and 0 bases from J, the gap between germline ends came to 9 bases. CDR3 region: CASSPDLPSYNEQFF. CDR3 nucleotide sequence: TGTGCCAGCTCACCGGACTTACCCTCCTACAATGAGCAGTTCTTC.

This chain connects TRBV27 to TRBJ1-2, with TRBD1 matching over 8 bases. Per the germline V gene, CDR1 is MNHEY and CDR2 is SMNVEV (reference sequence). The length of the CDR3 is 15 residues. Trimming removed 4 bases from V and 4 bases from J; junction bases left unmatched: 8. CDR3 residues: CASSSLGTGGYGYTF. The CDR3 DNA sequence: TGTGCCAGCAGTTCCCTCGGGACAGGCGGCTATGGCTACACCTTC.

This chain uses TRBV3-1 (or the pseudogene TRBV3-2) with TRBJ1-6; D uncertain. Germline V CDR1 and CDR2: LGHDT, YNNKEL (reference sequence). Trimming pared 2 bases from V and 7 bases from J, leaving 6 bases between. The CDR3 is 13 amino acids. The CDR3 DNA sequence: TGTGCCAGCAGCCAATCCCAGAATTCACCCCTCCACTTT. Amino acids: CASSQSQNSPLHF.

CDR3 in DNA: TGCAGCGTTGGGGGCGGCGTATACACAGATACGCAGTATTTT. This gives the protein CSVGGGVYTDTQYF. The rearrangement joins TRBV29-1 to TRBJ2-3; D perhaps matches TRBD1 (5 bases). CDR3 size: 14 residues. The germline CDR1 and CDR2 sequences are SQVTM and ANQGSEA. V was pared by 4 bases and J by 2 bases, with 13 bases between.

V and J are TRBV7-9 and TRBJ2-7; D unresolved. Trimming removed 0 bases at V and 6 bases at J, with 3 bases between. The CDR3 length is 11 residues. Germline lookup yields CDR1 SEHNR and CDR2 FQNEAQ (reference sequence). Here the CDR3 reads CASSLAGEQYF. The CDR3 DNA follows: TGTGCCAGCAGCTTAGCCGGCGAGCAGTACTTC.

This clone was detected only a few times. The chain links TRBV18 to TRBJ2-7; D not resolved. The CDR3 loop spans 12 amino acids. Per the germline V gene, CDR1 is KGHSH and CDR2 is LQKENI. Trimming pared 1 base from V and 9 bases from J, leaving 10 bases between. CDR3 amino acids: CASSPQGEVQYV. The CDR3 coding sequence is TGTGCCAGCTCACCACAAGGAGAAGTGCAGTACGTC.

CDR3 DNA sequence: TGTGCCAGCAGCTTGGGCAGCGACGTCACCGGGGAGCTGTTTTTT. Encoded protein: CASSLGSDVTGELFF. The V and J genes are TRBV5-4 and TRBJ2-2; D remains unclear. Trimming took off 0 bases at V and 4 bases at J, with 10 bases between the two ends. CDR3 length equals 15 residues. In germline, CDR1 is SGHNT, CDR2 YYREEE (reference sequence).

A few counts support this clone. The rearrangement uses TRBV7-3 and TRBJ1-2; 7 nucleotides match TRBD1. Trimming took 4 bases from V and 4 from J; bases not matched to a gene: 9. Germline CDR1 is SGHTA and CDR2 is FQGTGA. This CDR3 has 15 amino acids. The CDR3 DNA is TGTGCCAGCAGCTACGGAGGGGGCGCGGTCTATGGCTACACCTTC. Its translation: CASSYGGGAVYGYTF.